The sequence of this TCR beta chain was determined in a study of cytomegalovirus exposure and HLA in healthy donors. Overall study: In a later analysis, the roughly 120 validation repertoires were reported to have used the same platform as the approximately 670 first-cohort repertoires.

Germline CDR1 and CDR2: MNHEY and SMNVEV (reference sequence). After removal of 11 bases from V and 9 bases from J, the junction contained 10 bases not matched to a gene. CDR3 length: 12 amino acids. Generated by immunoSEQ multiplex PCR, the TCRdb table keeps only in-frame clones and is missing some. The table has more than 300,000 clones, 86% seen once. The V call is TRBV27, the J call TRBJ2-1; 7 nucleotides match TRBD2. The receptor was derived from a woman between 18 and 29 years old in good health and CMV-seronegative. The sample was PBMCs. The CDR3 here is CAVRGVEPEQFF. For the CDR3, the DNA is TGTGCCGTCCGGGGGGTAGAGCCTGAGCAGTTCTTC.